The present T cell receptor beta chain was sequenced within a study of blood T cell repertoires in COVID-19. There are 17 residues in the CDR3. CDR1 is SGHRS and CDR2 is YFSETQ in the germline V gene. Germline trimming cut 3 bases from V and 4 bases from J; bases unmatched to any gene: 16. Only in-frame clones appear in the TCRdb table, and some are missing; sequencing was by immunoSEQ multiplex PCR. The sample carries 100,000 to 150,000 clones, approximately 82% recorded once. Sequenced input: peripheral blood. The TCR was taken from a man aged 55 to 70 with acute or convalescent COVID-19. The chain has TRBV5-1 and TRBJ2-7, with 7 bases fitting TRBD2. The CDR3 reads CASSSGVAGRRIYEQYF. The CDR3 nucleotides read TGCGCCAGCAGCTCCGGGGTAGCGGGCCGCCGCATTTACGAGCAGTACTTC.